These 22 T cell receptor beta chains were all obtained from the same sample, sequenced in a study of molecular identifiers for immune sequencing clone quantification. TCRdb re-called the PCR reads through MiXCR, storing one row per CDR3 protein. The sample includes nearly 8,500 distinct CDR3 sequences, about 33% seen only once; the top ten take roughly 4.8%. Sequencing was carried out using naive CD8+ T cells from blood, with Jurkat cell RNA spiked in. Sample subset: FACS-sorted CD8+CD4-CCR7+CD45RA+ naive T cells. The receptor set was obtained from a human donor in good health. Some libraries in this study had Jurkat cell RNA spiked in.

The chain couples TRBV6-5 to TRBJ2-2; no clear D. The CDR3 is made up of 14 amino acids. The V gene's germline CDR1 is MNHEY and CDR2 SVGAGI. V gave up 2 bases and J gave up 0 bases, with 4 bases separating them. CDR3 nucleotides: TGTGCCAGCAGTTACCCTACGAACACCGGGGAGCTGTTTTTT. This translates into CASSYPTNTGELFF.

For this clonotype: A much larger clone lies a single base off, so this may be a read error. The chain combines TRBV7-2 with TRBJ1-1; tentatively, D is TRBD1 (5 bases). The CDR3 runs to 15 residues. Trimming shortened V by 2 bases and J by 2 bases, and 12 bases separated the two germline ends. The germline V gene encodes CDR1 SGHTA and CDR2 FQGNSA. The CDR3 DNA follows: TGTGCCAGCAGCTTATTTCTTGACAGCAACACTGAAGCTTTCTTT. This codes for CASSLFLDSNTEAFF.

This rearrangement joins TRBV20-1 to TRBJ2-1, with 9 bases lining up with TRBD2. Germline V gene lookup returns CDR1 DFQATT and CDR2 SNEGSKA (reference sequence). After removal of 5 bases from V and 8 bases from J, the junction contained 13 bases not matched to a gene. The CDR3 extends over 15 amino acids. The CDR3, as DNA: TGCAGTGCTGATGGGGGTCTAGCGGGATCTGATGAGCAGTTCTTC. Protein product: CSADGGLAGSDEQFF.

As regards this clonotype: The final CDR3 position lacks the conserved phenylalanine or tryptophan, pointing to a likely read error. The rearrangement links TRBV9 to TRBJ2-7; no reliable D call. CDR3 size: 13 residues. CDR1 is SGDLS and CDR2 is YYNGEE in the germline V gene. V dropped 4 bases and J dropped 3 bases, with 11 bases sitting between them. This CDR3 reads CASSQGWGYEQYL. CDR3 in DNA: TGTGCCAGCAGCCAAGGATGGGGCTACGAGCAGTACCTC.

About this clonotype itself: A read error may produce the germline difference seen at one junction end. The chain employs TRBV9 and TRBJ2-6, with 7 bases identical to TRBD2. This CDR3 has 15 residues. CDR1 SGDLS and CDR2 YYNGEE come from the germline V gene. DNA of the CDR3: TGTGCCAGCGGCGTAGATACTAGCGCCTTCAACGTCCTGGCTTTC. Amino acid sequence: CASGVDTSAFNVLAF.

The chain joins TRBV27 to TRBJ2-7, with D possibly TRBD1 on 5 matching bases. CDR3 length equals 13 residues. The V end was cut by 5 bases, the J end by 4 bases, with 12 bases between. Germline CDR1 and CDR2: MNHEY and SMNVEV (reference sequence). The CDR3 is CASSAGHKYEQYF. The CDR3, as DNA: TGTGCCAGCAGTGCAGGACATAAATACGAGCAGTACTTC.

The V call is TRBV4-3, the J call TRBJ2-7; D is possibly TRBD1 or TRBD2 (5 bases each). Germline CDR1 reads LGHNA; CDR2 reads YSLEER. This CDR3 has 14 amino acids. The V gene lost 1 base and the J gene lost 2 bases, with 9 bases spanning the gap. CDR3 loop: CASSQVVGAYEQYF. The CDR3 coding sequence is TGCGCCAGCAGCCAAGTCGTGGGGGCCTACGAGCAGTACTTC.

The chain is built from TRBV7-6 and TRBJ1-1; no firm D call. The V end was cut by 1 base, the J end by 1 base, with 10 bases between. This CDR3 spans 15 amino acids. The V gene's germline CDR1 is SGHVS and CDR2 FNYEAQ. The CDR3 DNA follows: TGTGCCAGCAGCTTAGAGGGCTGGGGGAACACTGAAGCTTTCTTT. Protein: CASSLEGWGNTEAFF.

This clonotype was observed a few times. This chain connects TRBV28 to TRBJ1-1; D might be TRBD1 (5 bases). Deletions cut 6 bases from V and 1 base from J, with 9 bases between. This CDR3 has 13 amino acids. Germline values: CDR1 MDHEN, CDR2 SYDVKM. CDR3 bases: TGTGCCAGCAGGGGACTGGGGAACACTGAAGCTTTCTTT. Residues: CASRGLGNTEAFF.

The sample holds a few counts of this clonotype. This chain's CDR3 is CASSIHGTLNQPQHF. Here the CDR3 DNA reads TGTGCCAGTAGTATTCATGGGACCTTGAATCAGCCCCAGCATTTT. The chain uses TRBV19 and TRBJ1-5; perhaps TRBD1 as D (5 bases). Trimming took off 3 bases at V and 4 bases at J, with 13 bases between the two ends. Germline CDR1 LNHDA, CDR2 SQIVND (reference sequence). The CDR3 has 15 residues.

In this sample, this clonotype turned up a few times. The rearrangement uses TRBV19 and TRBJ2-7; D remains ambiguous. CDR1 LNHDA and CDR2 SQIVND come from the germline V gene (reference sequence). The CDR3 has 14 amino acids. V shed 2 bases and J shed 1 base, with 9 bases lying between them. CDR3 protein: CASSIQDGSYEQYF. CDR3 bases: TGTGCCAGTAGTATACAGGACGGATCCTACGAGCAGTACTTC. The entire variable domain, with the rest obtained from reference TRBV19 and TRBJ2-7, is as follows: DGGITQSPKYLFRKEGQNVTLSCEQNLNHDAMYWYRQDPGQGLRLIYYSQIVNDFQKGDIAEGYSVSREKKESFPLTVTSAQKNPTAFYLCASSIQDGSYEQYFGPGTRLTVT.

In regard to this clonotype: The junction does not match germline at one end; this may be a read error. The V and J genes are TRBV5-4 and TRBJ1-3, with D uncertain. The V gene's germline CDR1 is SGHNT and CDR2 YYREEE (reference sequence). The CDR3 extends over 12 amino acids. DNA for the CDR3: TGTGCCAGCAGCCTAGCTGGAAACACCATATTTTTT. This sequence encodes CASSLAGNTIFF. Using reference TRBV5-4 and TRBJ1-3 for the parts outside the CDR3, the full variable domain is ETGVTQSPTHLIKTRGQQVTLRCSSQSGHNTVSWYQQALGQGPQFIFQYYREEENGRGNFPPRFSGLQFPNYSSELNVNALELDDSALYLCASSLAGNTIFFGEGSWLTVV.

In regard to this clonotype: This clone may be a read error of a much larger clone one base away. The rearrangement links TRBV6-6 to TRBJ2-3; TRBD2 aligns across 7 bases. The CDR3 sequence is 14 residues long. Per the germline V gene, CDR1 is MNHNY and CDR2 is SVGAGI (reference sequence). The CDR3 DNA follows: TGTGCCAGCAGTTCAGCGGGATTCACAGATACGCGGTATTTT. Its translation: CASSSAGFTDTRYF.

In the case of this clonotype: The junction and the germline gene differ at one end; a read error may be behind it. The V call is TRBV19, the J call TRBJ2-3; D is unclear. The CDR3 has 11 residues. Germline V gives CDR1 LNHDA, CDR2 SQIVND (reference sequence). The CDR3 region is CASSMRDTLYF. The CDR3 region has the DNA TGTGCCAGTAGTATGAGAGATACGCTGTATTTT.

The rearrangement joins TRBV12-3 or TRBV12-4 to TRBJ2-3; D uncertain. The CDR3 length is 14 residues. The V end lost 3 bases, the J end lost 1 base, and 8 bases lay between the germline ends. In nucleotides, the CDR3 is TGTGCCAGCAGTTTTTACGGGCGCACAGATACGCAGTATTTT. The encoded protein is CASSFYGRTDTQYF.

The J gene is TRBJ2-2, the V gene TRBV7-9; D remains unclear. This CDR3 is built from 14 residues. From germline, CDR1 is SEHNR and CDR2 FQNEAQ (reference sequence). V shed 7 bases and J shed 4 bases, with 13 bases lying between them. The chain's CDR3 is CASTAVVGTGELFF. The CDR3 DNA reads TGTGCCAGCACCGCTGTCGTCGGCACCGGGGAGCTGTTTTTT.

This clonotype turned up a few times. The chain couples TRBV2 to TRBJ2-3; 7 bases fit TRBD2. The CDR3 sequence is 16 residues long. Looked up from germline, CDR1 is SNHLY and CDR2 is FYNNEI. The ends lost 3 bases at V and 4 bases at J; junction bases unmatched: 10. The CDR3, as DNA: TGTGCCAGCAGTGAGCCCGGGGTAGCGGGCCCAGATACGCAGTATTTT. This codes for CASSEPGVAGPDTQYF.

In DNA, the CDR3 is TGTGCCAGCAGTTTGGCTAGCGGGAGCTGGGGGGAGCTGTTTTTT. Protein product: CASSLASGSWGELFF. The chain is built from TRBV6-5 and TRBJ2-2; 10 bases fit TRBD2. Germline V lookup: CDR1 MNHEY, CDR2 SVGAGI. V shed 4 bases and J 8 bases; nucleotides not matched to a gene: 7. This CDR3 is built from 15 residues.

The rearrangement uses TRBV19 and TRBJ1-2; D remains unclear. Germline loops: CDR1 LNHDA, CDR2 SQIVND (reference sequence). There are 12 residues in the CDR3. Trimming shortened V by 6 bases and J by 3 bases, and 8 bases separated the two germline ends. CDR3 nucleotide sequence: TGTGCCAGTAGACAGTTATACTATGGCTACACCTTC. It codes for CASRQLYYGYTF.

The genes are TRBV4-3 and TRBJ2-6; TRBD1 matches at 7 bases. The CDR3 contains 18 residues. V was pared by 1 base and J by 0 bases, with 6 bases of the junction left unmatched. Germline V gene lookup returns CDR1 LGHNA and CDR2 YSLEER. CDR3 amino acids: CASSQVWGQSSGANVLTF. CDR3 nucleotides: TGCGCCAGCAGCCAAGTGTGGGGACAGTCCTCTGGGGCCAACGTCCTGACTTTC.

The chain couples TRBV28 to TRBJ2-3; 11 bases line up with TRBD2. Germline trimming cut 5 bases from V and 4 bases from J; bases unmatched to any gene: 8. Germline CDR1 and CDR2: MDHEN and SYDVKM. This CDR3 is built from 16 residues. The CDR3 loop reads CASSHALAGDADTQYF. CDR3 coding DNA: TGTGCCAGCAGTCACGCACTAGCGGGAGACGCAGATACGCAGTATTTT.

This chain uses TRBV7-9 with TRBJ2-4; no reliable D call. Germline lookup yields CDR1 SEHNR and CDR2 FQNEAQ (reference sequence). The CDR3 extends over 15 amino acids. V lost 5 bases and J lost 2, with 13 bases in between. The CDR3 loop is CASSLPTASKNIQYF. CDR3 nucleotides: TGTGCCAGCAGCCTCCCCACAGCCTCCAAAAACATTCAGTACTTC.